This passage covers 9 T cell receptor beta chains from one sample sequenced in a study of T cells in Graves' hyperthyroidism and ophthalmopathy. Researchers amplified the TCR beta CDR3 regions from RNA transcripts. The HTBI primer set drove a first-round RT-PCR of the TCR CDR3. MiXCR, applied by TCRdb to the multiplex PCR reads, yields one record per CDR3 protein. Among around 600,000 distinct CDR3 sequences listed, around 14% were seen once. Sequenced sample: blood. These receptors were taken from a woman aged 30 to 39 with Graves' hyperthyroidism.

A word on this clonotype: At one end, the junction sequence differs from germline, possibly due to a read error. The chain has TRBV7-2 and TRBJ1-4, with a possible D match to TRBD1 (5 bases). The CDR3 has 14 residues. The germline gives CDR1 SGHTA, CDR2 FQGNSA. The CDR3 protein is CASSLSRDNEKLVF. DNA of the CDR3: TGTGCCAGCAGCTTATCCAGGGATAATGAAAAACTGGTTTTT.

This clonotype has ten or more counts. The J gene is TRBJ2-7, the V gene TRBV2; 10 nucleotides line up with TRBD1. Trimming at V came to 6 bases and at J to 5 bases, leaving 7 bases not matched to a gene. Germline CDR1 is SNHLY and CDR2 is FYNNEI. The CDR3 runs to 14 residues. The CDR3 bases are TGTGCCAGCAGACTCGACAGGGGGCCCGACGAGCAGTACTTC. Protein: CASRLDRGPDEQYF.

This clonotype was counted a few times. This sequence joins TRBV27 and TRBJ1-6, with a tentative D call TRBD1 (5 bases). V lost 3 bases to trimming and J lost 15 bases, with 15 bases between them. CDR3 length: 13 residues. The germline V gene has CDR1 MNHEY and CDR2 SMNVEV (reference sequence). The CDR3 DNA sequence: TGTGCCAGCAGTTTCTCGGGGGTTGGGGTCCTCCACTTT. It yields the protein CASSFSGVGVLHF.

Details on this clonotype: Since a much larger clone is just one base distant, this may be a read error. The genes are TRBV10-3 and TRBJ2-1, with D uncertain. Germline CDR1 ENHRY, CDR2 SYGVKD. V lost 6 bases and J lost 5, with 2 bases in between. This CDR3 is 10 amino acids long. The CDR3: CAIRDNEQFF. The CDR3 nucleotides read TGTGCCATCAGGGACAATGAGCAGTTCTTC.

This clonotype was seen only a few times. The chain combines TRBV19 with TRBJ1-1, with 9 bases lining up with TRBD1. CDR1 is LNHDA, CDR2 SQIVND, per germline (reference sequence). V lost 7 bases to trimming and J lost 4 bases; unmatched junction nucleotides: 10. The CDR3 has 15 residues. CDR3 sequence: CASTRGGQGGTEAFF. DNA of the CDR3: TGTGCCAGTACTCGGGGGGGACAGGGCGGCACTGAAGCTTTCTTT.

This clonotype was seen only a few times. The rearrangement links TRBV13 to TRBJ2-3; tentatively, D is TRBD1 (5 bases). Germline V CDR1 and CDR2: PRHDT, FYEKMQ (reference sequence). Trimming left V 5 bases short and J 1 base short, with 16 bases between. This CDR3 comprises 16 residues. The CDR3 DNA reads TGTGCCAGCAGCGGAAACAGGAGCCCGGGCACAGATACGCAGTATTTT. Translating it yields CASSGNRSPGTDTQYF.

In its sample, this clonotype was seen many times. The V call is TRBV30, the J call TRBJ2-2; possibly TRBD2 for D (6 bases). This CDR3 comprises 13 residues. The germline CDR1 and CDR2 sequences are GTSNPN and SVGIG (reference sequence). V was trimmed by 2 bases and J by 3 bases, leaving 7 bases between them. CDR3 sequence: CAWSLADTGELFF. CDR3 bases: TGTGCCTGGAGTTTAGCGGACACCGGGGAGCTGTTTTTT.

This clonotype was observed many times. The rearrangement joins TRBV20-1 to TRBJ2-7; 9 bases agree with TRBD1. In germline, CDR1 is DFQATT, CDR2 SNEGSKA (reference sequence). The CDR3 covers 13 residues. J was trimmed by 3 bases and V by 6 bases; bases with no gene match: 6. The DNA for the CDR3 is TGCAGTGCGCAACCGGGACAGGGCTACGAGCAGTACTTC. It encodes CSAQPGQGYEQYF.

In this sample, this clonotype turned up many times. This chain links TRBV20-1 with TRBJ2-7; TRBD1 agrees at 8 bases. Germline CDR1 and CDR2: DFQATT and SNEGSKA (reference sequence). Losses at the gene ends were 7 bases for V and 4 bases for J; bases not matched to a gene: 9. The CDR3 has 13 residues. The CDR3 here is CSVPGQAVYEQYF. DNA for the CDR3: TGCAGTGTACCGGGACAGGCTGTTTACGAGCAGTACTTC.